The next 6 T cell receptor beta chains were all read from a single sample in a study of OX40 agonist ivuxolimab in advanced cancers. Measured with immunoSEQ multiplex PCR; TCRdb has only the in-frame clones, and not every one. This table has about 69,000 clones, about 89% appearing once. The sample in question was CD4+ or CD8+ T cells sorted from blood, obtained in a trial of the OX40 agonist ivuxolimab. These receptor sequences come from an adult with an advanced solid tumor such as melanoma, head and neck, liver or kidney cancer.

The CDR3 DNA is TGTGCCATCAGCGCGGACATATCGGGTTCACCCCTCCACTTT. The encoded protein is CAISADISGSPLHF. The genes are TRBV10-3 and TRBJ1-6; perhaps TRBD1 as D (5 bases). The V end lost 6 bases, the J end lost 9 bases, and 15 bases lay between the germline ends. Germline V lookup: CDR1 ENHRY, CDR2 SYGVKD. The CDR3 runs 14 residues.

Comments on this clone: In the same sample, other DNA sequences code for this CDR3. This chain connects TRBV4-2 to TRBJ2-3; 12 bases are a match to TRBD2. CDR1 is LGHNA and CDR2 is YNFKEQ in the germline V gene. The CDR3 loop spans 16 amino acids. V was pared by 0 bases and J by 3 bases, with 1 base of the junction left unmatched. The CDR3 DNA follows: TGTGCCAGCAGCCAAGAGACTAGCGGGAGAACAGATACGCAGTATTTT. This gives the protein CASSQETSGRTDTQYF.

The V gene is TRBV9, the J gene TRBJ1-4, with D tentatively TRBD1 (6 bases). CDR1 SGDLS and CDR2 YYNGEE come from the germline V gene. CDR3 length: 17 residues. Trimming removed 2 bases at V and 3 bases at J, with 17 bases between. The CDR3 DNA sequence: TGTGCCAGCAGCGTTGGCAGGGGAAATTCAGCTAATGAAAAACTGTTTTTT. It codes for CASSVGRGNSANEKLFF.

The V and J genes are TRBV6-5 and TRBJ2-7, with 11 positions matching TRBD2. With V trimmed by 5 bases and J by 3 bases, 3 bases remained unmatched. Germline V gene sequence: CDR1 MNHEY, CDR2 SVGAGI. The CDR3 totals 14 residues. CDR3 residues: CASSRLAGSYEQYF. The CDR3 bases are TGTGCCAGCAGTAGACTAGCGGGAAGCTACGAGCAGTACTTC.

The chain recombines TRBV5-6 with TRBJ2-7, with TRBD2 matching over 7 bases. V lost 3 bases to trimming and J lost 0 bases; unmatched junction nucleotides: 18. Germline V gene data show CDR1 as SGHDT and CDR2 as YYEEEE. This CDR3 region has 19 residues. CDR3 nucleotides: TGTGCCAGCAGCTCCCCCTCCGGGAGACTAGCAGCGATCTCCTACGAGCAGTACTTC. This gives the protein CASSSPSGRLAAISYEQYF.

The chain carries TRBV28 and TRBJ2-7; no definite D call. V was clipped by 4 bases and J by 0 bases, with 16 bases between them. From germline, CDR1 is MDHEN and CDR2 SYDVKM. This CDR3 is 16 amino acids long. This chain's CDR3 is CASSSPRTLSSYEQYF. In nucleotides, the CDR3 is TGTGCCAGCAGTTCCCCCCGGACGTTGAGCTCCTACGAGCAGTACTTC.